The 12 T cell receptor beta chains below all came from one sample that was sequenced in a study of T-cell memory formation after mild COVID-19. TCRdb re-derived calls from the 5' RACE reads in MiXCR, one entry per CDR3 protein. The table has about 240,000 distinct CDR3 sequences, approximately 10% seen once. Input material: PBMCs or a T cell subset sorted from them (not recorded which). These receptors came from a man younger than 30 who had mild COVID-19 (a few samples of this study predate the infection). Cell type and time point are not known.

This clonotype was counted only a few times. The chain carries TRBV7-3 and TRBJ1-3, with D uncertain. Germline V gene data show CDR1 as SGHTA and CDR2 as FQGTGA. The CDR3 loop spans 14 amino acids. Deletions cut 1 base from V and 1 base from J, with 5 bases between. This CDR3 is CASSLKGSGNTIYF. The CDR3 DNA reads TGTGCCAGCAGCTTAAAGGGATCTGGAAACACCATATATTTT.

This clonotype was seen more than once but under ten times. This chain links TRBV5-1 with TRBJ2-1; 10 bases are a match to TRBD2. Germline loops: CDR1 SGHRS, CDR2 YFSETQ. J was trimmed by 6 bases and V by 0 bases; bases with no gene match: 12. CDR3 length equals 18 residues. CDR3 in DNA: TGCGCCAGCAGCTTGGCCGGGGCCTTAGCGGGGGGCCTCAATGAGCAGTTCTTC. Its translation is CASSLAGALAGGLNEQFF. The full variable domain, in which reference TRBV5-1 and TRBJ2-1 provide the parts outside the CDR3, is KAGVTQTPRYLIKTRGQQVTLSCSPISGHRSVSWYQQTPGQGLQFLFEYFSETQRNKGNFPGRFSGRQFSNSRSEMNVSTLELGDSALYLCASSLAGALAGGLNEQFFGPGTRLTVL.

This clonotype has a handful of counts. The genes are TRBV2 and TRBJ2-2; 10 bases align to TRBD2. The CDR3 is 15 amino acids. V was clipped by 6 bases and J by 5 bases; unmatched bases: 6. Germline assignment: CDR1 SNHLY and CDR2 FYNNEI. CDR3 DNA sequence: TGTGCCAGCAGGCTAGCGGGGGAGAGAACCGGGGAGCTGTTTTTT. Protein sequence: CASRLAGERTGELFF.

The J gene is TRBJ2-5, the V gene TRBV5-1; 11 nucleotides match TRBD1. The germline V gene has CDR1 SGHRS and CDR2 YFSETQ. The CDR3 spans 15 residues. The V segment lost 5 bases and the J segment 4 bases; nucleotides outside the gene matches: 7. The CDR3 bases are TGCGCCAGCAGGCGAGCCGGGACAGGGGGAGAGACCCAGTACTTC. Amino acid sequence: CASRRAGTGGETQYF. Based on the CDR3 plus reference TRBV5-1 and TRBJ2-5, the full variable domain is KAGVTQTPRYLIKTRGQQVTLSCSPISGHRSVSWYQQTPGQGLQFLFEYFSETQRNKGNFPGRFSGRQFSNSRSEMNVSTLELGDSALYLCASRRAGTGGETQYFGPGTRLLVL.

The chain carries TRBV3-2 and TRBJ2-7; TRBD2 was called by the table and not checked on the DNA. TRBV3-2 has pseudogene status. This CDR3 region has 14 residues. This chain's CDR3 is CASSHGRAWFEQYV. CDR3 in DNA: TGTGCCAGCAGCCACGGGAGGGCTTGGTTTGAGCAGTACGTC.

This clonotype has more than one count but fewer than ten. The gene calls are TRBV5-4 and TRBJ2-1, with 8 nucleotides matching TRBD1. J was trimmed by 9 bases and V by 5 bases; bases with no gene match: 7. Germline V gene data show CDR1 as SGHNT and CDR2 as YYREEE (reference sequence). This CDR3 is 13 amino acids long. The CDR3 sequence: CASRSQGVGEQFF. The DNA of the CDR3 is TGTGCCAGCAGGTCACAGGGGGTGGGTGAGCAGTTCTTC.

This clonotype was found a few times. The CDR3 sequence: CASSLVWQGAGQPQHF. DNA of the CDR3: TGTGCCAGCAGCTTAGTATGGCAGGGGGCCGGGCAGCCCCAGCATTTT. The chain uses TRBV7-2 and TRBJ1-5, with 8 nucleotides matching TRBD1. The germline V gene encodes CDR1 SGHTA and CDR2 FQGNSA. After removal of 1 base from V and 7 bases from J, the junction contained 9 bases not matched to a gene. The CDR3 is made up of 16 amino acids.

The chain combines TRBV20-1 with TRBJ1-1; 12 bases match TRBD1. The CDR3 is 11 residues long. The V gene end was trimmed by 6 bases and the J gene end by 9 bases; junction bases not matched to a gene: 2. Germline loops: CDR1 DFQATT, CDR2 SNEGSKA (reference sequence). Here the CDR3 DNA reads TGCAGTGCGGGGACAGGGGGCCAAGCTTTCTTT. It is translated as CSAGTGGQAFF.

The rearrangement links TRBV5-5 to TRBJ2-3; TRBD2 might be the D (5 bases). Trimming shortened V by 5 bases and J by 4 bases, and 17 bases separated the two germline ends. This CDR3 has 15 residues. CDR1 SGHKS and CDR2 YYEKEE come from the germline V gene (reference sequence). The CDR3 coding sequence is TGTGCCAGCAGAACCGGACTTACCTGGGCAGATACGCAGTATTTT. Its translation: CASRTGLTWADTQYF.

As concerns this clonotype: At one of its ends the junction is not consistent with the germline gene, which may arise from a read error. The chain joins TRBV7-7 to TRBJ2-1, with a weak D call TRBD1 (5 bases). The CDR3 extends over 13 amino acids. Germline V gives CDR1 SSHAT, CDR2 FNYEAQ (reference sequence). CDR3 nucleotide sequence: TGTGCTAGCAGCTTTAGTGGGGCCGGTGAGCAGTTCTTC. It translates to CASSFSGAGEQFF.

This clonotype was observed a few times. The chain has TRBV3-1 and TRBJ1-5; 7 bases map to TRBD1. The CDR3 covers 14 residues. J lost 6 bases, V lost 3 bases, and 5 bases had no gene match. CDR1 is LGHDT, CDR2 YNNKEL, per germline (reference sequence). This CDR3 is CASSHRQGGQPQHF. The CDR3 DNA reads as TGTGCCAGCAGCCATAGACAGGGTGGTCAGCCCCAGCATTTT.

This clonotype has more than one count but fewer than ten. The chain's CDR3 is CASSLGKLAGGPEQFF. CDR3 sequence (DNA): TGTGCCAGCAGCTTAGGAAAACTAGCGGGGGGGCCTGAGCAGTTCTTC. The chain uses TRBV7-8 and TRBJ2-1; 13 bases map to TRBD2. Looked up from germline, CDR1 is SGHVS and CDR2 is FQNEAQ. The V and J ends lost 1 base and 9 bases, in that order; junction bases with no gene match: 6. The CDR3 is 16 amino acids.